The present T cell receptor beta chain was sequenced within a study of regulatory T cells in long-lasting Graves disease. Arm-PCR of CDR3 regions and iRepertoire HTBI primers were the basis on which TCR beta libraries were built. MiXCR, applied by TCRdb to the multiplex PCR reads, yields one record per CDR3 protein. The table lists 400,000 to 500,000 distinct CDR3 sequences, 12% to 15% of them singletons, with roughly 15% in the top ten. Germline V gives CDR1 MDHEN, CDR2 SYDVKM. The CDR3 is made up of 15 amino acids. Germline trimming cut 5 bases from V and 2 bases from J; bases unmatched to any gene: 7. Time point given: newly diagnosed GD, antithyroid drugs for less than 3 months. TCR sequences were obtained from RNA taken from PBMCs. This sample also belongs to another study, concerning T cells in Graves' hyperthyroidism and ophthalmopathy. This second study says: Patients were excluded for uncontrolled infection, other autoimmune disease, pregnancy or lactation.

This clonotype originated in a woman between 50 and 59 years old with Graves disease. The chain is built from TRBV28 and TRBJ2-7, with 9 bases identical to TRBD2. The material was peripheral blood mononuclear cells (PBMCs), obtained at new diagnosis, from a patient treated with antithyroid drugs. The CDR3 DNA is TGTGCCAGCAGTGCGATGACTAGCGGTACCTACGAGCAGTACTTC. This codes for CASSAMTSGTYEQYF.